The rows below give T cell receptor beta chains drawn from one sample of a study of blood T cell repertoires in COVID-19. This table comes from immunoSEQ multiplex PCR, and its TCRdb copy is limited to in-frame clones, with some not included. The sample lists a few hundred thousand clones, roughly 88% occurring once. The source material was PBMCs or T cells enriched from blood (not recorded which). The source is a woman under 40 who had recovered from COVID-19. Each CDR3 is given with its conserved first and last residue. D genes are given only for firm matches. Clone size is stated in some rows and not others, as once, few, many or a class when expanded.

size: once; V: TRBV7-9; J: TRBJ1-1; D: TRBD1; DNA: TGTGCCAGCAGCCCCGGGACAGGAGGATTCGAGGCTTTCTTT; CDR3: CASSPGTGGFEAFF
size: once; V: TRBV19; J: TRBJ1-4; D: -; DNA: TGTGCCAGTAGTCTTCGACAAAATGAAAAACTGTTTTTT; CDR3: CASSLRQNEKLFF
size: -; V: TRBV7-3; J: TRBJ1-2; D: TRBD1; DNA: TGTGCCAGCAGCCCCTCGGACAGGGAGGACTATGGCTACACCTTC; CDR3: CASSPSDREDYGYTF
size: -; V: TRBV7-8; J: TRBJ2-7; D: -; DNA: TGTGCCAGCAGCTTAGCGCCGGGAGCATACGAGCAGTACTTC; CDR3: CASSLAPGAYEQYF
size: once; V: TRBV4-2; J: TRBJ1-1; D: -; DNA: TGTGCCAGCAGCCAAGATCGGGTAAGGGGCGGCACTGAAGCTTTCTTT; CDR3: CASSQDRVRGGTEAFF
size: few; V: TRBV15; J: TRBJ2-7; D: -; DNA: TGTGCCACCAGCAGAGATGGGCGGGTAGCCTACGAGCAGTACTTC; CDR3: CATSRDGRVAYEQYF
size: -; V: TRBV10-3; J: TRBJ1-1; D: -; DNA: TGTGCCTCGAGGGCCCAGAACACTGAAGCTTTCTTT; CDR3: CASRAQNTEAFF
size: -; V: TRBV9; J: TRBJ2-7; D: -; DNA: TGTGCCAGCAGCGTAGACAGGCCGTCCACGAGCCGACAGTACTTC; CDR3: CASSVDRPSTSRQYF
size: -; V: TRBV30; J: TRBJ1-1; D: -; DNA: TGTGCCTGGAGTGTGTTTTGGACAGAAGCTTTCTTT; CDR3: CAWSVFWTEAFF
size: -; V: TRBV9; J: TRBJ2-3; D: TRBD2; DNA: TGTGCCAGCAGCGCCCGCGGGGGAACTAGCACAGATACGCAGTATTTT; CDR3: CASSARGGTSTDTQYF
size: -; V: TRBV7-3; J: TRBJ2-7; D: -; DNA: TGTGCCAGCAGCTTAGAGAGACTAAACTACGAGCAGTACTTC; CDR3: CASSLERLNYEQYF
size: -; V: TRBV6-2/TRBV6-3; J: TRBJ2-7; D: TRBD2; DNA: TGTGCCAGCAGTAGCCCGACTAGCGGGAGGGCCTACGAGCAGTACTTC; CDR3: CASSSPTSGRAYEQYF
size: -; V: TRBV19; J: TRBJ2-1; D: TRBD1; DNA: TGTGCCAGTAGTATCAAGGACAGGGAGTTAAATGAGCAGTTCTTC; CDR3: CASSIKDRELNEQFF